A single sample gave rise to the 30 T cell receptor beta chains below, sequenced in a study of T cell changes during pregnancy in multiple sclerosis. TCRdb keeps only in-frame clones here, not all; method: immunoSEQ multiplex PCR. The sample carries around 33,000 clones, about nine tenths recorded once. Sequences were derived from CD8+ T cells from peripheral blood mononuclear cells, sampled before pregnancy. The receptors here all came from a female donor with multiple sclerosis, enrolled in a pregnancy study.

This clone was seen only a few times. The V gene is TRBV7-9, the J gene TRBJ2-2; D is perhaps TRBD2 (6 bases). Germline V gives CDR1 SEHNR, CDR2 FQNEAQ (reference sequence). Trimming stripped 3 bases from V and 1 base from J, with 12 bases between. The CDR3 spans 16 residues. CDR3 residues: CASSLGGHQNTGELFF. CDR3 nucleotide sequence: TGTGCCAGCAGCTTGGGAGGACACCAGAACACCGGGGAGCTGTTTTTT.

This clone has only a few counts. V usage is TRBV23-1 and J usage is TRBJ1-1; no definite D call. TRBV23-1 is an open reading frame whose function is uncertain. Trimming took 2 bases from V and 1 from J, leaving 14 bases between them. This CDR3 spans 16 amino acids. CDR3 sequence (DNA): TGCGCCAGCAGTCAACCAAAACACCACGCGAACACTGAAGCTTTCTTT. Translated, it gives CASSQPKHHANTEAFF.

The chain uses TRBV10-3 and TRBJ1-1, with a possible D match to TRBD1 (5 bases). Germline CDR1 is ENHRY and CDR2 is SYGVKD. The CDR3 totals 14 residues. V gave up 0 bases and J gave up 5 bases, with 10 bases separating them. Written as DNA, the CDR3 is TGTGCCATCAGTGAGTCAGGGGTAGGGACTGAAGCTTTCTTT. Translating gives CAISESGVGTEAFF.

This rearrangement joins TRBV27 to TRBJ2-7; a possible D gene is TRBD2 (5 bases). Deletions cut 6 bases from V and 4 bases from J, with 19 bases between. CDR1 is MNHEY and CDR2 is SMNVEV in the germline V gene (reference sequence). The CDR3 consists of 15 residues. CDR3 coding DNA: TGTGCCAGCAGACCCAACCCGGGGAGCTATTACGAGCAGTACTTC. Translated: CASRPNPGSYYEQYF.

Concerning this clone: The sample has other DNA sequences that encode this CDR3 too. DNA for the CDR3: TGTGCCAGCAGTTTATCAGGGGGTTACGAGCAGTACTTC. Encoded protein: CASSLSGGYEQYF. The chain carries TRBV27 and TRBJ2-7, with D perhaps matching TRBD1 (6 bases). This CDR3 is built from 13 residues. Germline V CDR1 and CDR2: MNHEY, SMNVEV (reference sequence). V was trimmed by 0 bases and J by 4 bases, leaving 7 bases between them.

The V call is TRBV7-8, the J call TRBJ2-1, with D tentatively TRBD1 (6 bases). CDR3 length equals 18 residues. Trimming shortened V by 2 bases and J by 0 bases, and 17 bases separated the two germline ends. The germline V gene has CDR1 SGHVS and CDR2 FQNEAQ. CDR3 protein: CASSLLSGATSSYNEQFF. The CDR3 DNA is TGTGCCAGCAGCTTATTGTCAGGGGCTACATCCTCCTACAATGAGCAGTTCTTC.

The chain uses TRBV14 and TRBJ2-7, with TRBD2 matching 7 bases. The CDR3 has 13 residues. The germline V gene has CDR1 SGHDN and CDR2 FVKESK. V shed 4 bases, J shed 5 bases, and the junction held 5 bases outside the gene matches. CDR3 coding DNA: TGTGCCAGCAGCCTGAGGGAGGGCCACGAGCAGTACTTC. Translated, it gives CASSLREGHEQYF.

The chain joins TRBV28 to TRBJ1-4, with D maybe TRBD1 (5 bases). The CDR3 length is 14 residues. Germline V lookup: CDR1 MDHEN, CDR2 SYDVKM. V was shortened by 6 bases and J by 4 bases, with 12 bases between the two germline ends. Written as DNA, the CDR3 is TGTGCCAGCAGATACCGACAGCTTAATGAAAAACTGTTTTTT. It yields the protein CASRYRQLNEKLFF.

The chain uses TRBV27 and TRBJ2-2, with D uncertain. The CDR3 is made up of 11 amino acids. Germline lookup yields CDR1 MNHEY and CDR2 SMNVEV (reference sequence). The V end lost 4 bases, the J end lost 5 bases, and 2 bases lay between the germline ends. The CDR3 loop reads CASSSTGELFF. CDR3 nucleotides: TGTGCCAGCAGTTCTACCGGGGAGCTGTTTTTT.

The V call is TRBV28, the J call TRBJ2-5, with D perhaps matching TRBD2 (5 bases). Germline V gives CDR1 MDHEN, CDR2 SYDVKM. The CDR3 loop spans 17 amino acids. The V and J ends lost 5 bases and 3 bases respectively, with 22 bases between them. In DNA form, the CDR3 reads TGTGCCAGCAGTCCCTCGAACGCGGAGGCTTCGAAAGAGACCCAGTACTTC. This sequence encodes CASSPSNAEASKETQYF. The entire variable domain, with the rest obtained from reference TRBV28 and TRBJ2-5, is as follows: DVKVTQSSRYLVKRTGEKVFLECVQDMDHENMFWYRQDPGLGLRLIYFSYDVKMKEKGDIPEGYSVSREKKERFSLILESASTNQTSMYLCASSPSNAEASKETQYFGPGTRLLVL.

Only one count was recorded for this clone. This chain links TRBV2 with TRBJ2-3, with TRBD2 as a possible D gene (5 bases). The V gene lost 1 base and the J gene lost 2 bases, with 10 bases spanning the gap. CDR1 SNHLY and CDR2 FYNNEI come from the germline V gene. The CDR3 extends over 15 amino acids. In DNA, the CDR3 is TGTGCCAGCAGTGAAGGAGGCGGACTCACAGATACGCAGTATTTT. Translating gives CASSEGGGLTDTQYF.

The chain recombines TRBV5-8 with TRBJ1-1, with unresolved D. The V gene's germline CDR1 is SGHTS and CDR2 YDEGEE. Deletions cut 0 bases from V and 4 bases from J, with 10 bases between. CDR3 size: 14 residues. The CDR3 DNA reads as TGTGCCAGCAGCTTGGGCGATTTTGGCACTGAAGCTTTCTTT. It translates to CASSLGDFGTEAFF.

Here the CDR3 reads CASSMRTVGNTIYF. The CDR3, as DNA: TGTGCCAGCAGCATGCGGACTGTGGGAAACACCATATATTTT. This sequence joins TRBV13 and TRBJ1-3; D is undetermined. Germline V gene lookup returns CDR1 PRHDT and CDR2 FYEKMQ (reference sequence). Trimming cost V 5 bases and J 4 bases, with 12 bases left between them. The CDR3 length is 14 residues.

The chain employs TRBV6-6 and TRBJ1-1, with 8 nucleotides matching TRBD1. With V trimmed by 7 bases and J by 4 bases, 8 bases remained unmatched. Germline CDR1 and CDR2: MNHNY and SVGAGI (reference sequence). CDR3 length: 14 amino acids. DNA of the CDR3: TGTGCCAGCACCAACGGGCAGGGGGCCACTGAAGCTTTCTTT. It specifies CASTNGQGATEAFF.

V usage is TRBV11-2 and J usage is TRBJ2-1; weak D call: TRBD2 (5 bases). This CDR3 spans 14 amino acids. Trimming left V 1 base short and J 10 bases short, with 14 bases between. Germline V lookup: CDR1 SGHAT, CDR2 FQNNGV. The CDR3 here is CASSLATRSEEQFF. The DNA for the CDR3 is TGTGCCAGCAGCTTAGCAACTAGAAGCGAGGAGCAGTTCTTC.

Only one count was recorded for this clone. V and J are TRBV28 and TRBJ2-7, with TRBD2 as a possible D gene (6 bases). The germline gives CDR1 MDHEN, CDR2 SYDVKM. The CDR3 sequence is 12 residues long. Deletions cut 3 bases from V and 7 bases from J, with 10 bases between. CDR3 bases: TGTGCCAGCAGTTTGAGGGCGGGGGAGCAGTACTTC. Translated: CASSLRAGEQYF.

The chain uses TRBV4-3 and TRBJ2-5, with D perhaps matching TRBD2 (6 bases). Germline values: CDR1 LGHNA, CDR2 YSLEER. CDR3 length equals 16 residues. Trimming took off 0 bases at V and 7 bases at J, with 18 bases between the two ends. CDR3 DNA: TGCGCCAGCAGCCAAGAAGCGTGGGGGGATGTCGGGACCCAGTACTTC. It encodes CASSQEAWGDVGTQYF.

This clone was observed a single time. The chain employs TRBV2 and TRBJ1-5; tentatively, D is TRBD1 (5 bases). With 6 bases removed from V and 4 bases from J, the gap between germline ends came to 13 bases. Germline CDR1 is SNHLY and CDR2 is FYNNEI. The CDR3 covers 14 residues. CDR3 sequence reads: CASSRDSKNQPQHF. CDR3 DNA: TGTGCCAGCAGCCGCGACAGCAAAAATCAGCCCCAGCATTTT.

The chain is built from TRBV12-5 and TRBJ2-3; D perhaps matches TRBD2 (5 bases). The CDR3 is 14 amino acids. Germline V gene lookup returns CDR1 LGHNT and CDR2 FRNRAP. With 2 bases removed from V and 3 bases from J, the gap between germline ends came to 9 bases. CDR3 sequence (DNA): TGTGCTAGTGGTTTGCTTGGGGAGACAGATACGCAGTATTTT. It specifies CASGLLGETDTQYF.

The chain links TRBV6-5 to TRBJ2-6; tentatively, D is TRBD1 (5 bases). Trimming removed 4 bases from V and 1 base from J, with 8 bases in between. The CDR3 loop spans 15 amino acids. Germline-derived CDR1 and CDR2 are MNHEY and SVGAGI. The CDR3 sequence is CASSLSGSGANVLTF. For the CDR3, the DNA is TGTGCCAGCAGTTTATCAGGGTCTGGGGCCAACGTCCTGACTTTC.

About this clone: The same CDR3 arises from other DNA sequences in this sample as well. The chain recombines TRBV6-4 with TRBJ2-3; D is perhaps TRBD2 (6 bases). V was cut by 0 bases and J by 4 bases, with 11 bases left in between. The CDR3 contains 15 residues. Germline CDR1 reads MRHNA; CDR2 reads SNTAGT. In DNA form, the CDR3 reads TGTGCCAGCAGTGACTCATCCGGCGGGGCAGATACGCAGTATTTT. It encodes CASSDSSGGADTQYF.

J is TRBJ1-2 and V is TRBV16; 8 nucleotides agree with TRBD1. Germline lookup yields CDR1 KGHSY and CDR2 FQNENV. V dropped 0 bases and J dropped 6; count of bases not matched to a gene: 6. The CDR3 contains 15 residues. The CDR3: CASSQSFTGGDGYTF. DNA for the CDR3: TGTGCCAGCAGCCAATCATTTACAGGGGGAGATGGCTACACCTTC.

DNA of the CDR3: TGCGCCAGCAGCTTGGTACAGGGTCAGTACGAGCAGTACTTC. It codes for CASSLVQGQYEQYF. The chain links TRBV5-1 to TRBJ2-7; a possible D gene is TRBD1 (6 bases). This CDR3 contains 14 residues. In germline, CDR1 is SGHRS, CDR2 YFSETQ. V gave up 0 bases and J gave up 4 bases, with 11 bases separating them.

The chain recombines TRBV30 with TRBJ1-1, with D perhaps TRBD1 (5 bases). CDR3 length: 13 residues. CDR1 and CDR2 (germline): GTSNPN, SVGIG (reference sequence). The ends were cut back, 2 bases at V and 4 bases at J, with 11 bases in the middle. CDR3 nucleotide sequence: TGTGCCTGGAGTCAGCGGGGGTCCACTGAAGCTTTCTTT. It specifies CAWSQRGSTEAFF.

This clone was detected only once. The J gene is TRBJ2-2, the V gene TRBV11-2; possibly TRBD2 for D (6 bases). The CDR3 consists of 16 residues. Germline loops: CDR1 SGHAT, CDR2 FQNNGV. Trimming took off 11 bases at V and 1 base at J, with 20 bases between the two ends. CDR3 protein: CAVLGGLAKNTGELFF. The CDR3 DNA is TGTGCCGTCCTAGGAGGGCTAGCGAAGAACACCGGGGAGCTGTTTTTT.

The chain is built from TRBV27 and TRBJ2-7; TRBD1 agrees at 9 bases. Losses at the gene ends were 8 bases for V and 2 bases for J; bases not matched to a gene: 7. The V gene's germline CDR1 is MNHEY and CDR2 SMNVEV (reference sequence). CDR3 length: 14 amino acids. The CDR3 reads CASRIQGATYEQYF. CDR3 in DNA: TGTGCCAGCCGGATACAGGGGGCAACCTACGAGCAGTACTTC.

The chain combines TRBV11-1 with TRBJ1-2; 9 bases line up with TRBD1. V lost 7 bases to trimming and J lost 4 bases; unmatched junction nucleotides: 4. The germline V gene encodes CDR1 SGHAT and CDR2 FQDESV (reference sequence). The CDR3 totals 13 residues. The CDR3 spells CASKGTGPYGYTF. For the CDR3, the DNA is TGTGCCAGCAAAGGGACAGGGCCCTATGGCTACACCTTC.

This chain uses TRBV6-5 with TRBJ2-3, with 8 bases matching TRBD1. The V gene's germline CDR1 is MNHEY and CDR2 SVGAGI. V was clipped by 4 bases and J by 1 base; unmatched bases: 1. The CDR3 extends over 14 amino acids. The CDR3: CASSWGQGTDTQYF. The CDR3 region has the DNA TGTGCCAGCAGTTGGGGACAGGGCACAGATACGCAGTATTTT.

The CDR3, as DNA: TGCGCCAGCAGCGGTGGCAGGGGCGACACTGAAGCTTTCTTT. Translation gives CASSGGRGDTEAFF. V and J are TRBV5-1 and TRBJ1-1, with D possibly matching TRBD1 (6 bases). Germline V lookup: CDR1 SGHRS, CDR2 YFSETQ. Trimming left V 4 bases short and J 3 bases short, with 13 bases between. There are 14 residues in the CDR3. Looking up the rest from reference TRBV5-1 and TRBJ1-1 gives the full variable domain: KAGVTQTPRYLIKTRGQQVTLSCSPISGHRSVSWYQQTPGQGLQFLFEYFSETQRNKGNFPGRFSGRQFSNSRSEMNVSTLELGDSALYLCASSGGRGDTEAFFGQGTRLTVV.

The rearrangement links TRBV7-9 to TRBJ1-6; a weak D match, TRBD1 (5 bases). V lost 4 bases, J lost 7 bases, and 17 bases lay in between. The CDR3 is 16 amino acids. Germline V gene sequence: CDR1 SEHNR, CDR2 FQNEAQ (reference sequence). CDR3 loop: CASSSSAGLLNSPLHF. CDR3 sequence (DNA): TGTGCCAGCAGCTCGTCCGCAGGGTTGTTGAATTCACCCCTCCACTTT.